The next 26 T cell receptor beta chains were all read from a single sample in a study of molecular identifiers for immune sequencing clone quantification. TCRdb reprocessed the PCR reads with MiXCR, giving one entry per CDR3 protein. The repertoire includes about 640,000 distinct CDR3 sequences, just under 20% of them detected once, and roughly 0.83% sits in the top ten. What was sequenced was naive CD8+ T cells from blood, with Jurkat cell RNA spiked in. The subset was: FACS-sorted CD8+CD4-CCR7+CD45RA+ naive T cells. These receptors all come from a human donor in good health. Some libraries in this study had Jurkat cell RNA spiked in.

This clonotype was detected many times. In DNA, the CDR3 is TGTGCCAGTGGACCCTGGACAGGCTATAATTCACCCCTCCACTTT. This codes for CASGPWTGYNSPLHF. The chain is built from TRBV7-2 and TRBJ1-6; 7 bases map to TRBD1. The germline V gene has CDR1 SGHTA and CDR2 FQGNSA. V lost 9 bases, J lost 3 bases, and 8 bases stayed unmatched. The CDR3 is made up of 15 amino acids.

As for this clonotype: A read error is possible here, since a much larger clone lies one base away. This chain connects TRBV5-6 to TRBJ2-1, with 7 nucleotides matching TRBD1. CDR1 is SGHDT, CDR2 YYEEEE, per germline. This CDR3 region has 16 residues. The CDR3 coding sequence is TGTGCCAGCGGCTTCCGCCCGGGACAGCTGCTAAATGAGCAGTTCTTC. Translated: CASGFRPGQLLNEQFF.

This clonotype was detected many times. The J gene is TRBJ2-7, the V gene TRBV20-1; TRBD2 is a possible D gene (5 bases). Trimming left V 6 bases short and J 1 base short, with 16 bases between. The CDR3 runs to 14 residues. Germline V gene sequence: CDR1 DFQATT, CDR2 SNEGSKA (reference sequence). CDR3 region: CSALSVAPSYEQYF. In DNA, the CDR3 is TGCAGTGCCCTCTCGGTAGCGCCATCCTACGAGCAGTACTTC.

This clonotype was recorded a few times. The rearrangement uses TRBV27 and TRBJ1-6; maybe TRBD1 (6 bases). V was clipped by 6 bases and J by 6 bases, with 12 bases between them. The CDR3 is 14 amino acids. Germline-derived CDR1 and CDR2 are MNHEY and SMNVEV (reference sequence). CDR3 protein: CASRPDRSNSPLHF. CDR3 nucleotides: TGTGCCAGCAGACCTGACAGGAGTAATTCACCCCTCCACTTT.

This clonotype was seen ten or more times. The V and J genes are TRBV4-3 and TRBJ2-3, with 9 positions matching TRBD2. The trim removed 4 bases at V and 2 bases at J, leaving 7 bases unmatched. The length of the CDR3 is 16 residues. Germline V CDR1 and CDR2: LGHNA, YSLEER. CDR3 DNA sequence: TGCGCCAGCAGCCGAACAACTAGCGGGTCCACAGATACGCAGTATTTT. Translated, it gives CASSRTTSGSTDTQYF.

Worth noting for this clonotype: This may be a read error: a much more frequent sequence differs by one nucleotide. The genes are TRBV20-1 and TRBJ2-7; a weak D match, TRBD1 (6 bases). The germline V gene has CDR1 DFQATT and CDR2 SNEGSKA (reference sequence). Trimming removed 5 bases from V and 3 bases from J, with 11 bases in between. The CDR3 covers 12 residues. The CDR3 is CSARTEFYEQYF. The DNA for the CDR3 is TGCAGTGCTCGGACAGAGTTCTACGAGCAGTACTTC.

This chain connects TRBV20-1 to TRBJ2-1; D remains unclear. This CDR3 has 15 amino acids. Germline V gives CDR1 DFQATT, CDR2 SNEGSKA (reference sequence). V was cut by 2 bases and J by 6 bases, with 17 bases left in between. CDR3 nucleotide sequence: TGCAGTGCTAGACTGATCCTGGACGCTTTCAATGAGCAGTTCTTC. Its translation: CSARLILDAFNEQFF.

This clonotype occurred many times. The chain recombines TRBV3-1 with TRBJ2-2; either TRBD1 or TRBD2 may supply D (5 bases each). Germline-derived CDR1 and CDR2 are LGHDT and YNNKEL (reference sequence). The V end was cut by 11 bases, the J end by 2 bases, with 12 bases between. The CDR3 contains 13 residues. CDR3: CAAGDGNTGELFF. For the CDR3, the DNA is TGTGCCGCCGGGGACGGTAACACCGGGGAGCTGTTTTTT.

The table lists this clonotype with many counts. The V call is TRBV6-5, the J call TRBJ2-3; either TRBD1 or TRBD2 may supply D (6 bases each). The CDR3 totals 15 residues. V lost 6 bases to trimming and J lost 5 bases, with 18 bases between them. Per germline, CDR1 MNHEY and CDR2 SVGAGI. The CDR3 coding sequence is TGTGCCAGCAGCCGCGAGGGGGGCTGGGGAGATACGCAGTATTTT. This encodes CASSREGGWGDTQYF.

This clonotype appeared once. Germline and junction disagree at one end, which may indicate a read error. The chain is built from TRBV28 and TRBJ2-5; no reliable D call. The CDR3 is 16 residues long. The V gene's germline CDR1 is MDHEN and CDR2 SYDVKM. The CDR3 DNA is TGTGCCAGCAGCCCCTCCCCCGAGACGGCTTGGGTGACCCAGCACTTC. Its protein product is CASSPSPETAWVTQHF.

The V gene is TRBV6-5, the J gene TRBJ2-7, with D perhaps matching TRBD1 or TRBD2 (5 bases each). V was cut by 0 bases and J by 2 bases, with 11 bases left in between. Looked up from germline, CDR1 is MNHEY and CDR2 is SVGAGI. The CDR3 sequence is 15 residues long. The chain's CDR3 is CASSYSGDGAYEQYF. CDR3 in DNA: TGTGCCAGCAGTTACTCGGGGGACGGGGCCTACGAGCAGTACTTC.

This clonotype has a handful of counts. The rearrangement links TRBV19 to TRBJ2-3; D possibly matches TRBD1 or TRBD2 (5 bases each). CDR3 length: 15 amino acids. V shed 3 bases and J shed 4 bases, with 14 bases lying between them. Germline lookup yields CDR1 LNHDA and CDR2 SQIVND (reference sequence). The CDR3 DNA is TGTGCCAGTAGTATTAGTGGGGGAATACCAGATACGCAGTATTTT. This codes for CASSISGGIPDTQYF. Full variable domain (remainder filled in from reference TRBV19 and TRBJ2-3): DGGITQSPKYLFRKEGQNVTLSCEQNLNHDAMYWYRQDPGQGLRLIYYSQIVNDFQKGDIAEGYSVSREKKESFPLTVTSAQKNPTAFYLCASSISGGIPDTQYFGPGTRLTVL.

This chain connects TRBV23-1 to TRBJ2-3, with 11 bases identical to TRBD2. Being an ORF, TRBV23-1 has a function that is uncertain. V lost 0 bases and J lost 6; bases outside the gene matches: 5. The CDR3 totals 16 residues. In DNA form, the CDR3 reads TGCGCCAGCAGTCAATCGGCTAGCGGGAGGACGGATACGCAGTATTTT. This sequence encodes CASSQSASGRTDTQYF.

This clonotype was detected ten times or more. The V call is TRBV10-3, the J call TRBJ2-7; D possibly corresponds to TRBD1 (6 bases). This CDR3 comprises 14 residues. The ends were cut back, 0 bases at V and 3 bases at J, with 9 bases in the middle. Germline V gene data show CDR1 as ENHRY and CDR2 as SYGVKD. In nucleotides, the CDR3 is TGTGCCATCAGTGAGTCGGGCAGGGGCTACGAGCAGTACTTC. It is translated as CAISESGRGYEQYF.

This clonotype occurred many times. V and J are TRBV30 and TRBJ2-3, with D tentatively TRBD2 (5 bases). The CDR3 loop spans 15 amino acids. Trimming pared 0 bases from V and 1 base from J, leaving 11 bases between. Germline CDR1 and CDR2: GTSNPN and SVGIG (reference sequence). The CDR3 here is CAWSVLPGGTDTQYF. CDR3 coding DNA: TGTGCCTGGAGTGTCCTGCCCGGGGGCACAGATACGCAGTATTTT.

There are a few counts of this clonotype. The chain has TRBV20-1 and TRBJ1-4, with TRBD1 matching 8 bases. This CDR3 has 16 residues. Germline V lookup: CDR1 DFQATT, CDR2 SNEGSKA (reference sequence). V gave up 0 bases and J gave up 2 bases; unmatched junction bases: 5. The DNA for the CDR3 is TGCAGTGCTAGAGAGACAGGGGCGGCTACTAATGAAAAACTGTTTTTT. It translates to CSARETGAATNEKLFF.

Many counts were recorded for this clonotype. The rearrangement joins TRBV19 to TRBJ2-5; tentative D call: TRBD1 (5 bases). The germline gives CDR1 LNHDA, CDR2 SQIVND (reference sequence). V was clipped by 5 bases and J by 4 bases, with 14 bases between them. This CDR3 has 14 amino acids. This chain's CDR3 is CASSAIDSIETQYF. The CDR3 DNA sequence: TGTGCCAGTAGTGCCATCGACAGCATAGAGACCCAGTACTTC.

CDR3 loop: CASSSWGTPHEQFF. In DNA, the CDR3 is TGTGCCAGCAGCTCCTGGGGGACCCCTCACGAGCAGTTCTTC. This sequence joins TRBV7-9 and TRBJ2-1; D tentatively reads TRBD1 or TRBD2 (5 bases each). The ends were cut back, 4 bases at V and 10 bases at J, with 17 bases in the middle. Germline V gene sequence: CDR1 SEHNR, CDR2 FQNEAQ (reference sequence). This CDR3 has 14 amino acids.

A note on this clonotype: Since a much larger clone is just one base distant, this may be a read error. The chain combines TRBV28 with TRBJ2-1; D could derive from TRBD1 or TRBD2 (5 bases each). Germline CDR1 reads MDHEN; CDR2 reads SYDVKM. The CDR3 runs 15 residues. CDR3 DNA sequence: TGTGCCAGCATTCCCGGGGTGTCCCGGGGCAATAAGCAGTTCTTC. Its protein is CASIPGVSRGNKQFF.

With respect to this clonotype: A read error may explain this, as a much larger clone is one base away. The genes are TRBV13 and TRBJ2-1; D gene unclear. V dropped 8 bases and J dropped 7 bases, with 18 bases sitting between them. This CDR3 is 14 amino acids long. Germline V gene lookup returns CDR1 PRHDT and CDR2 FYEKMQ (reference sequence). DNA of the CDR3: TGTGCCAGCGGTGTTCGAAGCGAAATAAATGAGCAGTTCTTC. Residues: CASGVRSEINEQFF.

This clonotype was counted many times. This chain uses TRBV4-3 with TRBJ1-1, with 7 bases lining up with TRBD1. The germline V gene has CDR1 LGHNA and CDR2 YSLEER. The CDR3 has 17 residues. V dropped 1 base and J dropped 4; count of bases not matched to a gene: 12. The CDR3 sequence: CASSQAGGPGLTTEAFF. The CDR3 bases are TGCGCCAGCAGCCAAGCAGGGGGGCCGGGTTTGACCACTGAAGCTTTCTTT.

This clonotype showed up many times. V is TRBV9 and J is TRBJ2-3; TRBD2 matches 13 bases. The CDR3 is 20 amino acids. Germline CDR1 and CDR2: SGDLS and YYNGEE. Trimming took 0 bases from V and 0 from J; bases not matched to a gene: 10. The CDR3 sequence: CASSVELGLAGAISTDTQYF. In nucleotides, the CDR3 is TGTGCCAGCAGCGTAGAGCTCGGACTAGCGGGGGCCATTAGCACAGATACGCAGTATTTT.

This clonotype has just a few counts. This rearrangement joins TRBV6-2 or TRBV6-3 to TRBJ2-5; D is perhaps TRBD2 (5 bases). Germline assignment: CDR1 MNHEY and CDR2 SVGEGT. CDR3 length equals 15 residues. Deletions cut 4 bases from V and 5 bases from J, with 17 bases between. CDR3 in amino acids: CASSSVEAVPETQYF. In DNA form, the CDR3 reads TGTGCCAGCAGTTCGGTTGAAGCGGTCCCGGAGACCCAGTACTTC.

This clonotype occurred many times. The V gene is TRBV19, the J gene TRBJ2-7, with 10 nucleotides matching TRBD2. The CDR3 contains 15 residues. Germline V CDR1 and CDR2: LNHDA, SQIVND (reference sequence). V lost 3 bases and J lost 4; bases outside the gene matches: 6. The CDR3 DNA sequence: TGTGCCAGTAGTATGTCAGCGGGAGGGCCGTACGAGCAGTACTTC. It yields the protein CASSMSAGGPYEQYF.

This clonotype showed up many times. The genes are TRBV7-2 and TRBJ2-2, with no clear D. Trimming removed 0 bases at V and 0 bases at J, with 11 bases between. Germline V lookup: CDR1 SGHTA, CDR2 FQGNSA. This CDR3 region has 17 residues. Here the CDR3 DNA reads TGTGCCAGCAGCTTAGCACTCATCCGCCCGAACACCGGGGAGCTGTTTTTT. This sequence encodes CASSLALIRPNTGELFF.

This clonotype was seen many times. This chain uses TRBV5-6 with TRBJ2-3; D gene unclear. The CDR3 contains 16 residues. The V and J ends lost 0 bases and 2 bases respectively, with 13 bases between them. The germline V gene has CDR1 SGHDT and CDR2 YYEEEE. CDR3: CASSLVRAGLTDTQYF. The CDR3 DNA reads as TGTGCCAGCAGCTTGGTCCGGGCAGGTCTCACAGATACGCAGTATTTT.